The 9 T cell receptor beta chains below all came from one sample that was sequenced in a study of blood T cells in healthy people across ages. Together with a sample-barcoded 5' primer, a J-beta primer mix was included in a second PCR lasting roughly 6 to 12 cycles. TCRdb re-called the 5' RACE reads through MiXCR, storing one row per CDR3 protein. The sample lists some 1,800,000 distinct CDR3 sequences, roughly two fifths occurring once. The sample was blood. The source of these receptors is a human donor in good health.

CDR3 protein: CSARAVGGQRETQYF. CDR3 nucleotide sequence: TGCAGTGCTAGGGCCGTCGGGGGACAGAGAGAGACCCAGTACTTC. The V and J genes are TRBV20-1 and TRBJ2-5, with D perhaps matching TRBD1 (7 bases). Trimming stripped 3 bases from V and 4 bases from J, with 18 bases between. Germline V gene data show CDR1 as DFQATT and CDR2 as SNEGSKA (reference sequence). This CDR3 region has 15 residues.

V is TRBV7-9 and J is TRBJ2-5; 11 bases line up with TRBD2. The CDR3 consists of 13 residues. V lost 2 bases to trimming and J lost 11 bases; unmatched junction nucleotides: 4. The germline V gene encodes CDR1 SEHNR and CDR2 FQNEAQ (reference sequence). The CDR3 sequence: CASSLTSGGEQYF. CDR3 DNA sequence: TGTGCCAGCAGCTTAACTAGCGGGGGTGAGCAGTACTTC.

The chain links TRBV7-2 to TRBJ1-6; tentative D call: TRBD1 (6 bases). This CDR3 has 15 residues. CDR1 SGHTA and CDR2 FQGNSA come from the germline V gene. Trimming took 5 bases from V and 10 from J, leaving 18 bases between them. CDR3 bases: TGTGCCAGCAGCCGAGACTACAGGGCTGGATCACCCCTCCACTTT. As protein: CASSRDYRAGSPLHF.

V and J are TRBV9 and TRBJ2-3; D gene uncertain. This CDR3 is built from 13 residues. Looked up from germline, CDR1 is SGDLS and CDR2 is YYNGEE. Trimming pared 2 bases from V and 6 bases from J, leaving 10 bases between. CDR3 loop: CASSVTPRDTQYF. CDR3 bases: TGTGCCAGCAGCGTGACCCCCCGGGATACGCAGTATTTT.

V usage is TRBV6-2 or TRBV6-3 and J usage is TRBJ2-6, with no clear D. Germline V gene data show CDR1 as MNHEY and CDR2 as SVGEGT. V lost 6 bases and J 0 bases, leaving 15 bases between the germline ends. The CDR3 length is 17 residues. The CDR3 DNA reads TGTGCCAGCAGCCAAGTCGGGTTCGCCTCTGGGGCCAACGTCCTGACTTTC. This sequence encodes CASSQVGFASGANVLTF.

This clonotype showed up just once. The CDR3 coding sequence is TGTGCCAGCAGTTTCTCGGACAGGGACCCCTACGAGCAGTTCTTC. Protein: CASSFSDRDPYEQFF. The chain carries TRBV28 and TRBJ2-1; the match to TRBD1 covers 8 bases. The CDR3 extends over 15 amino acids. V shed 3 bases, J shed 10 bases, and the junction held 11 bases outside the gene matches. Germline V gene data show CDR1 as MDHEN and CDR2 as SYDVKM.

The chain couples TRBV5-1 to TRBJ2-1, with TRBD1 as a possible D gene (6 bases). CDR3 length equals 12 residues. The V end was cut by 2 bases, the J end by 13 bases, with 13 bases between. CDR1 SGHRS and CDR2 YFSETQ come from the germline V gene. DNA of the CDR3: TGCGCCAGCAGCTTTGGGAACAGGGCACAGTTCTTC. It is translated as CASSFGNRAQFF.

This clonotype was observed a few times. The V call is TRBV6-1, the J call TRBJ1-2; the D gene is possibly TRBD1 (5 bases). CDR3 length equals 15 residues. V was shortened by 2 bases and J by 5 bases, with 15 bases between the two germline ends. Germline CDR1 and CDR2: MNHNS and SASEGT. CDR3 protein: CASSEMFGTAYGYTF. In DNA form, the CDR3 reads TGTGCCAGCAGTGAAATGTTCGGGACGGCTTATGGCTACACCTTC.

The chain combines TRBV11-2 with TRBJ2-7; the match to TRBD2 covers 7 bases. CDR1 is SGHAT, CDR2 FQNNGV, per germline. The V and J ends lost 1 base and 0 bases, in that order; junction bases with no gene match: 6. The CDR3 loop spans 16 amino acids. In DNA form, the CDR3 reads TGTGCCAGCAGCTTAGTTGGGACTACCTACTCCTACGAGCAGTACTTC. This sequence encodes CASSLVGTTYSYEQYF.